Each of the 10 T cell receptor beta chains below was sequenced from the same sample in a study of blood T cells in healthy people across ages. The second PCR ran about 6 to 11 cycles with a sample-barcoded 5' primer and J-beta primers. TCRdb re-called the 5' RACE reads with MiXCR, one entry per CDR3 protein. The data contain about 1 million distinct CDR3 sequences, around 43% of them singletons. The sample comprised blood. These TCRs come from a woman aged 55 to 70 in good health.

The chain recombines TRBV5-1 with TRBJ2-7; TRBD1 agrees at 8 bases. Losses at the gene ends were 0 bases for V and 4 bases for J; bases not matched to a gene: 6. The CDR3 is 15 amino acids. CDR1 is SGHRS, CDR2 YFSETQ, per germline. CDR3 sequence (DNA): TGCGCCAGCAGCTTGGCAGGGGGCGTGAAGTACGAGCAGTACTTC. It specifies CASSLAGGVKYEQYF.

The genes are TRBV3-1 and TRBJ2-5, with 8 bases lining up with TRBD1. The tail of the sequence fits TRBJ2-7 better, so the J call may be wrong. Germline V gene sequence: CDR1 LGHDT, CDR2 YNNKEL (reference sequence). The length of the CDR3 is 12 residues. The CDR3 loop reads CASGGQAYEQYF. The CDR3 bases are TGTGCCAGCGGGGGACAGGCCTACGAGCAGTACTTC.

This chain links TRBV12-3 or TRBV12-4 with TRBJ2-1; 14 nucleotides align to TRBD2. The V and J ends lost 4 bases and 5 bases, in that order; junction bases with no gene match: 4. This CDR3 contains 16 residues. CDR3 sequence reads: CASSSRTSGRNNEQFF. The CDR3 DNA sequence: TGTGCCAGCAGTTCAAGGACTAGCGGGAGGAACAATGAGCAGTTCTTC.

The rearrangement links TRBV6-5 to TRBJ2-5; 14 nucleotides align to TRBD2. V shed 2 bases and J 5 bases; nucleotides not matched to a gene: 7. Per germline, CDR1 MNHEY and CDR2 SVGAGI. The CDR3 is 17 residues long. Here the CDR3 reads CASSYGGLAGDGETQYF. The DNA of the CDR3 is TGTGCCAGCAGTTACGGGGGACTAGCGGGGGATGGGGAGACCCAGTACTTC.

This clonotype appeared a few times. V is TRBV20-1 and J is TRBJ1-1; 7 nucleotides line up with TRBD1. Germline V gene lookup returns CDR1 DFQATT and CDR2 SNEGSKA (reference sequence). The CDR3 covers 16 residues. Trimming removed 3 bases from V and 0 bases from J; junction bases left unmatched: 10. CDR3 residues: CSASHEQGNMNTEAFF. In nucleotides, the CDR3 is TGCAGTGCTAGTCACGAACAGGGGAACATGAACACTGAAGCTTTCTTT.

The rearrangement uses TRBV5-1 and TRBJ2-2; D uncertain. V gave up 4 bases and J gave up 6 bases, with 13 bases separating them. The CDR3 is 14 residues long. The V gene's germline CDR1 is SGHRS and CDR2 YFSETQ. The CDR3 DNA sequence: TGCGCCAGCAGCGCCCGTATCGGCGCCGGGGAGCTGTTTTTT. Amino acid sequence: CASSARIGAGELFF.

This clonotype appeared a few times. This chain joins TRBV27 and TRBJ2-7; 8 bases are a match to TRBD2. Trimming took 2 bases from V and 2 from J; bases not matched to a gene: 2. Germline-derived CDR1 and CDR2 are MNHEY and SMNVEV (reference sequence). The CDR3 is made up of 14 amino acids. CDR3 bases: TGTGCCAGCAGTTTAGGGACTAGGGCCTACGAGCAGTACTTC. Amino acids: CASSLGTRAYEQYF.

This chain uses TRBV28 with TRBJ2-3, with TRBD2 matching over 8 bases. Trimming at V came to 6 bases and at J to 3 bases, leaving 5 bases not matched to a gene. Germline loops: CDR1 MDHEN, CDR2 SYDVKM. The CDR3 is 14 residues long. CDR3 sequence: CASRSAGVTDTQYF. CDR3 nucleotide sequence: TGTGCCAGCAGGTCAGCGGGAGTTACAGATACGCAGTATTTT.

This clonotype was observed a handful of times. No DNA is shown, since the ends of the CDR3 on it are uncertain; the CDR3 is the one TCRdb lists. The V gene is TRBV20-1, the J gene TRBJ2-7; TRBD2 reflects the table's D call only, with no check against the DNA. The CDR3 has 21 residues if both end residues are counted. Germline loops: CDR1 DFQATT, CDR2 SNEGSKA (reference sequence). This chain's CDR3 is CSALAFGAGASGRASSYEQYF.

The CDR3 loop is CASSLFPGGYGYTF. CDR3 coding DNA: TGTGCCAGCAGTTTATTTCCCGGCGGCTATGGCTACACCTTC. The V gene is TRBV27, the J gene TRBJ1-2; no clear D gene. V lost 1 base, J lost 4 bases, and 10 bases lay in between. The CDR3 contains 14 residues. Germline CDR1 is MNHEY and CDR2 is SMNVEV (reference sequence).